These 29 T cell receptor beta chains were sequenced from one sample in a study of identical twins (dated by TCRdb to 2016 to 2018). Libraries were made using 5' RACE. This sample was sequenced with an Illumina HiSeq 2000. The public reads were run again by TCRdb, first through fastp at Q25 and then through MiXCR, and only productive beta chains were kept. Rows with a matching CDR3 protein are joined into one entry that keeps the most common DNA and genes. A total of hundreds of thousands of distinct CDR3 sequences appear in this sample, about 20% of them only once. The ten largest account for less than 15% of the sample. The sample also formed part of further work on T cells expressing NK-cell markers.

The sample taken for sequencing was PBMCs. The origin of the receptors is a woman in her late teens or twenties in good health.

This clonotype has just a few counts. The CDR3 nucleotides read TGTGCCAGCAGCGTAGCTTCAGGGGAAGGTAGGAACGAGCAGTACTTC. It specifies CASSVASGEGRNEQYF. This chain links TRBV9 with TRBJ2-7; tentative D call: TRBD1 (6 bases). V gave up 0 bases and J gave up 5 bases, with 18 bases separating them. CDR1 SGDLS and CDR2 YYNGEE come from the germline V gene. The CDR3 length is 16 residues.

In this sample, this clonotype turned up a few times. The chain joins TRBV27 to TRBJ2-2, with 8 positions matching TRBD2. The CDR3 has 16 amino acids. With 5 bases clipped from V and 8 bases from J, the junction kept 13 bases outside the gene matches. Germline loops: CDR1 MNHEY, CDR2 SMNVEV (reference sequence). CDR3 coding DNA: TGTGCCAGCAGTGGACTGACTAGCGCTCTTCGGGGGGAGCTGTTTTTT. Translated: CASSGLTSALRGELFF.

This clonotype was observed a handful of times. The CDR3 DNA follows: TGTGCCATCAGTGGCCGACTAGCGGGAGGGGAAGAGACCCAGTACTTC. Its translation: CAISGRLAGGEETQYF. The V gene is TRBV10-3, the J gene TRBJ2-5, with 14 bases lining up with TRBD2. This CDR3 is 16 amino acids long. The V segment lost 4 bases and the J segment 3 bases; nucleotides outside the gene matches: 4. Germline loops: CDR1 ENHRY, CDR2 SYGVKD.

J is TRBJ2-4 and V is TRBV6-2 or TRBV6-3, with D maybe TRBD1 (7 bases). From germline, CDR1 is MNHEY and CDR2 SVGEGT. Trimming removed 6 bases from V and 5 bases from J, with 14 bases in between. This CDR3 has 14 amino acids. The CDR3 is CASSRQGLQNIQYF. CDR3 nucleotide sequence: TGTGCCAGCAGCCGACAGGGACTGCAAAACATTCAGTACTTC.

V is TRBV6-1 and J is TRBJ2-1, with a tentative D call TRBD2 (6 bases). Trimming shortened V by 8 bases and J by 6 bases, and 17 bases separated the two germline ends. This CDR3 region has 14 residues. CDR1 and CDR2 from the germline V gene are MNHNS and SASEGT. For the CDR3, the DNA is TGTGCCAGCGCTAGGGGAGGATCATCCAATGAGCAGTTCTTC. It yields the protein CASARGGSSNEQFF.

The sample holds one count of this clonotype. The CDR3 protein is CASSLAEVVGPYNEQFF. CDR3 coding DNA: TGTGCCAGCAGCTTAGCGGAAGTTGTCGGGCCCTACAATGAGCAGTTCTTC. J is TRBJ2-1 and V is TRBV7-8, with unresolved D. Germline values: CDR1 SGHVS, CDR2 FQNEAQ. V was pared by 0 bases and J by 2 bases, with 14 bases between. The CDR3 length is 17 residues.

This clonotype was seen repeatedly, ten times or more. The chain employs TRBV12-3 or TRBV12-4 and TRBJ2-5, with 9 positions matching TRBD1. This CDR3 region has 14 residues. V lost 7 bases to trimming and J lost 5 bases; unmatched junction nucleotides: 8. Here the CDR3 DNA reads TGTGCCAGCACCACCGGGACAGGGTGGGAGACCCAGTACTTC. It translates to CASTTGTGWETQYF.

This clonotype was counted only a few times. The chain combines TRBV27 with TRBJ2-3, with a possible D match to TRBD2 (6 bases). Between the trimmed V and J ends, which lost 4 bases and 10 bases, there was a span of 15 bases. Per the germline V gene, CDR1 is MNHEY and CDR2 is SMNVEV (reference sequence). The CDR3 is made up of 13 amino acids. CDR3 in amino acids: CASSSTGLSSQYF. The CDR3, as DNA: TGTGCCAGCAGTTCCACGGGACTCTCCTCGCAGTATTTT.

This clonotype was found a few times. CDR3 sequence: CASSQRLAGNTDTQYF. The CDR3 DNA is TGTGCCAGCAGCCAGAGACTAGCGGGAAACACAGATACGCAGTATTTT. The genes are TRBV12-3 or TRBV12-4 and TRBJ2-3; TRBD2 aligns across 11 bases. V lost 6 bases and J lost 2; bases outside the gene matches: 7. There are 16 residues in the CDR3.

The chain has TRBV20-1 and TRBJ2-7; possible D gene TRBD2, 6 bases. V lost 6 bases, J lost 0 bases, and 15 bases lay in between. Germline V gene lookup returns CDR1 DFQATT and CDR2 SNEGSKA (reference sequence). CDR3 length equals 14 residues. CDR3 protein: CSAGRTGSSYEQYF. The DNA of the CDR3 is TGCAGTGCGGGGAGGACCGGTTCCTCCTACGAGCAGTACTTC.

The chain couples TRBV5-4 to TRBJ2-2, with 12 bases that match TRBD2. V shed 4 bases, J shed 6 bases, and the junction held 7 bases outside the gene matches. Germline loops: CDR1 SGHNT, CDR2 YYREEE (reference sequence). The CDR3 totals 16 residues. DNA for the CDR3: TGTGCCAGCAGCCGCACTAGCGGGGGGCGACCCGGGGAGCTGTTTTTT. As protein: CASSRTSGGRPGELFF.

The sample holds one count of this clonotype. V and J are TRBV7-9 and TRBJ2-4, with D unresolved. Germline V gene sequence: CDR1 SEHNR, CDR2 FQNEAQ (reference sequence). Trimming pared 3 bases from V and 0 bases from J, leaving 15 bases between. This CDR3 spans 17 amino acids. In nucleotides, the CDR3 is TGTGCCAGCAGCTTCCCCAATGACTTTCTAGCCAAAAACATTCAGTACTTC. Its translation: CASSFPNDFLAKNIQYF.

The chain employs TRBV5-1 and TRBJ2-1, with 10 bases matching TRBD2. This CDR3 is 17 amino acids long. Looked up from germline, CDR1 is SGHRS and CDR2 is YFSETQ. After removal of 0 bases from V and 0 bases from J, the junction contained 3 bases not matched to a gene. The CDR3 spells CASSLVASGSSYNEQFF. In DNA form, the CDR3 reads TGCGCCAGCAGCTTGGTGGCTAGCGGGAGCTCCTACAATGAGCAGTTCTTC.

This sequence joins TRBV7-9 and TRBJ2-1, with 7 bases identical to TRBD1. In germline, CDR1 is SEHNR, CDR2 FQNEAQ (reference sequence). V gave up 4 bases and J gave up 3 bases; unmatched junction bases: 3. This CDR3 region has 14 residues. The CDR3 DNA reads TGTGCCAGCAGCTGGGACAGTAACTACAATGAGCAGTTCTTC. Protein sequence: CASSWDSNYNEQFF.

The chain has TRBV4-2 and TRBJ2-3; maybe TRBD2 (6 bases). Trimming shortened V by 3 bases and J by 0 bases, and 10 bases separated the two germline ends. Germline CDR1 LGHNA, CDR2 YNFKEQ. CDR3 length: 15 residues. The CDR3 loop reads CASSQRDLSTDTQYF. DNA of the CDR3: TGTGCCAGCAGCCAGCGGGACTTGAGCACAGATACGCAGTATTTT.

The V and J genes are TRBV7-3 and TRBJ1-1; D uncertain. V was cut by 6 bases and J by 5 bases, with 13 bases left in between. The CDR3 totals 13 residues. Per the germline V gene, CDR1 is SGHTA and CDR2 is FQGTGA. CDR3 DNA sequence: TGTGCCAGCAGTTCGGTTAGGGAGACTGAAGCTTTCTTT. It yields the protein CASSSVRETEAFF.

This clonotype was seen a handful of times. The rearrangement joins TRBV12-3 or TRBV12-4 to TRBJ2-1, with 8 bases matching TRBD2. The V gene end was trimmed by 5 bases and the J gene end by 3 bases; junction bases not matched to a gene: 3. The CDR3 has 14 amino acids. CDR3 DNA: TGTGCCAGCAGTGGGACTAGAGTCTACAATGAGCAGTTCTTC. Its translation is CASSGTRVYNEQFF.

V is TRBV6-1 and J is TRBJ1-6, with D possibly matching TRBD1 (6 bases). The CDR3 is made up of 15 amino acids. V lost 6 bases and J lost 10, with 19 bases in between. Germline lookup yields CDR1 MNHNS and CDR2 SASEGT. CDR3 sequence: CASSTAGTISSPLHF. The CDR3 bases are TGTGCCAGCAGCACAGCCGGGACAATCTCCTCACCCCTCCACTTT.

This clonotype was recorded many times. This chain joins TRBV7-2 and TRBJ2-7; D is possibly TRBD2 (6 bases). Trimming pared 5 bases from V and 0 bases from J, leaving 17 bases between. CDR1 is SGHTA and CDR2 is FQGNSA in the germline V gene. CDR3 length equals 16 residues. CDR3 nucleotides: TGTGCCAGCAGCCGGGTCCAAGCGGGCCTCTCCTACGAGCAGTACTTC. It is translated as CASSRVQAGLSYEQYF. The full variable domain, completed using reference TRBV7-2 and TRBJ2-7, is GAGVSQSPSNKVTEKGKDVELRCDPISGHTALYWYRQSLGQGLEFLIYFQGNSAPDKSGLPSDRFSAERTGGSVSTLTIQRTQQEDSAVYLCASSRVQAGLSYEQYFGPGTRLTVT.

The chain combines TRBV7-8 with TRBJ2-5; D gene uncertain. Trimming removed 4 bases at V and 1 base at J, with 10 bases between. The germline gives CDR1 SGHVS, CDR2 FQNEAQ. The CDR3 runs 14 residues. The CDR3 coding sequence is TGTGCCAGCAGCTCCTGGGCCTCCCAAGAGACCCAGTACTTC. This translates into CASSSWASQETQYF.

This clonotype was counted a few times. The CDR3 sequence: CASTKPQGTGADTQYF. Written as DNA, the CDR3 is TGCGCCAGCACCAAACCGCAGGGGACAGGGGCAGATACGCAGTATTTT. This rearrangement joins TRBV10-1 to TRBJ2-3; 10 bases line up with TRBD1. V gave up 7 bases and J gave up 4 bases; unmatched junction bases: 11. Germline CDR1 and CDR2: WNHNN and SYGVQD (reference sequence). This CDR3 contains 16 residues.

This clonotype has just a few counts. The chain combines TRBV25-1 with TRBJ2-1; D might be TRBD1 or TRBD2, each matching 6 bases. V lost 10 bases, J lost 4 bases, and 17 bases lay in between. Germline CDR1 MGHDK, CDR2 SYGVNS. CDR3 length: 14 residues. The DNA of the CDR3 is TGTGCCACCAGGGGACTTCAAATGTACAATGAGCAGTTCTTC. Translating gives CATRGLQMYNEQFF.

In its sample, this clonotype was seen a few times. The genes are TRBV5-6 and TRBJ2-1; 9 bases align to TRBD1. Germline trimming cut 6 bases from V and 9 bases from J; bases unmatched to any gene: 13. The CDR3 is made up of 15 amino acids. Per germline, CDR1 SGHDT and CDR2 YYEEEE. CDR3 sequence reads: CASILEGQGASEQFF. CDR3 coding DNA: TGTGCCAGCATCCTGGAGGGACAGGGCGCAAGTGAGCAGTTCTTC.

This chain connects TRBV18 to TRBJ1-1; maybe TRBD1 (6 bases). There are 12 residues in the CDR3. Per the germline V gene, CDR1 is KGHSH and CDR2 is LQKENI. V lost 6 bases and J lost 8, with 13 bases in between. CDR3 amino acids: CASSRTGREAFF. Written as DNA, the CDR3 is TGTGCCAGCTCCCGAACAGGGAGGGAAGCTTTCTTT. The whole variable domain, filled in from reference TRBV18 and TRBJ1-1, reads NAGVMQNPRHLVRRRGQEARLRCSPMKGHSHVYWYRQLPEEGLKFMVYLQKENIIDESGMPKERFSAEFPKEGPSILRIQQVVRGDSAAYFCASSRTGREAFFGQGTRLTVV.

CDR3 in DNA: TGTGCCAGCAGCTTTTTCGCGGGAGGGGGTTACAATGAGCAGTTCTTC. It translates to CASSFFAGGGYNEQFF. J is TRBJ2-1 and V is TRBV7-2; 9 bases map to TRBD2. Trimming cost V 3 bases and J 4 bases; bases outside gene matches: 7. CDR3 length equals 16 residues. Germline CDR1 is SGHTA and CDR2 is FQGNSA.

CDR3 bases: TGTGCCATCAGGCTCACAGGGGGGACCGGGGAGCTGTTTTTT. Protein product: CAIRLTGGTGELFF. The chain couples TRBV10-3 to TRBJ2-2, with 8 bases that match TRBD1. The V gene's germline CDR1 is ENHRY and CDR2 SYGVKD. The CDR3 loop spans 14 amino acids. The V gene end was trimmed by 6 bases and the J gene end by 5 bases; junction bases not matched to a gene: 5.

This clonotype has at least ten counts. V gene TRBV12-3 or TRBV12-4 combines with J gene TRBJ2-1; tentatively, D is TRBD2 (7 bases). The CDR3 extends over 15 amino acids. The V end lost 3 bases, the J end lost 6 bases, and 15 bases lay between the germline ends. This chain's CDR3 is CASSLKGGLSNEQFF. CDR3 DNA sequence: TGTGCCAGCAGTTTGAAGGGGGGGTTGAGCAATGAGCAGTTCTTC.

The J gene is TRBJ1-2, the V gene TRBV20-1; D is unclear. Germline V gene lookup returns CDR1 DFQATT and CDR2 SNEGSKA (reference sequence). The CDR3 covers 13 residues. V was pared by 3 bases and J by 3 bases, with 11 bases between. The CDR3 DNA reads as TGCAGTGCTAGGCTGGGTTCAGACTATGGCTACACCTTC. Its translation: CSARLGSDYGYTF.

This clonotype has a handful of counts. The V and J genes are TRBV20-1 and TRBJ2-1; possibly TRBD1 for D (5 bases). V lost 5 bases to trimming and J lost 9 bases, with 11 bases between them. The CDR3 loop spans 11 amino acids. Per germline, CDR1 DFQATT and CDR2 SNEGSKA (reference sequence). The DNA for the CDR3 is TGCAGTGCTCTTCGGCAGGGTGAGCAGTTCTTC. Protein: CSALRQGEQFF.